The rows below give T cell receptor beta chains drawn from one sample of a study of T cell repertoires in cytomegalovirus infection. These TCRs are of unknown antigen specificity. TCRdb analysed the reads with MiXCR anew, one entry per CDR3 protein. Among 640,000 or so distinct CDR3 sequences, roughly 30% were seen once, and the ten largest hold over 15%. The specimen comprised cultured PBMCs, sampled from culture after CMV antigen stimulation. The origin of the receptors is a human donor in good health (CMV status not recorded). Some clones in this sample may be carry-over from other donors' samples. The CDR3 runs from the conserved cysteine through the conserved F or W. A D gene is named only where the DNA matches it firmly. A row's size may be missing; if present it is once, few, many or a size class.

V gene: TRBV7-8; J gene: TRBJ1-1; clone size: many; D gene: TRBD1; CDR3 protein: CASSFTPRQGGTEAFF; CDR3 DNA: TGTGCCAGCAGCTTCACCCCTCGACAGGGGGGCACTGAAGCTTTCTTT
V gene: TRBV29-1; J gene: TRBJ2-1; clone size: few; D gene: TRBD2; CDR3 protein: CSVTTSVLNEQFF; CDR3 DNA: TGCAGCGTTACGACTAGCGTCCTCAATGAGCAGTTCTTC
V gene: TRBV20-1; J gene: TRBJ1-2; clone size: .; D gene: .; CDR3 protein: CSARVRSNYGYTF; CDR3 DNA: TGCAGTGCTAGAGTCAGGAGTAACTATGGCTACACCTTC
V gene: TRBV10-3; J gene: TRBJ2-1; clone size: .; D gene: .; CDR3 protein: CAINPLVAMWQFF; CDR3 DNA: TGTGCCATCAACCCCCTGGTTGCAATGTGGCAGTTCTTC
V gene: TRBV4-3; J gene: TRBJ2-7; clone size: .; D gene: .; CDR3 protein: CASSPGVAGYEQYF; CDR3 DNA: TGCGCCAGCAGCCCGGGGGTCGCCGGGTACGAGCAGTACTTC
V gene: TRBV20-1; J gene: TRBJ2-1; clone size: .; D gene: .; CDR3 protein: CAIILTTHNEQFF; CDR3 DNA: TGCGCCATTATCCTGACTACTCACAATGAGCAGTTCTTC
V gene: TRBV27; J gene: TRBJ2-3; clone size: .; D gene: TRBD2; CDR3 protein: CASSLSGGGGSTDTQYF; CDR3 DNA: TGTGCCAGCAGTTTATCGGGCGGGGGGGGCAGCACAGATACGCAGTATTTT
V gene: TRBV7-2; J gene: TRBJ2-2; clone size: .; D gene: .; CDR3 protein: CASRPPGVANTGELFF; CDR3 DNA: TGTGCCAGCAGGCCCCCGGGGGTCGCGAACACCGGGGAGCTGTTTTTT
V gene: TRBV7-2; J gene: TRBJ2-7; clone size: many; D gene: TRBD2; CDR3 protein: CASSLEASGAYEDEQYF; CDR3 DNA: TGTGCCAGCAGCTTAGAGGCTAGCGGGGCCTATGAAGACGAGCAGTACTTC
V gene: TRBV15; J gene: TRBJ1-5; clone size: .; D gene: .; CDR3 protein: CATSHAYSNQPQHF; CDR3 DNA: TGTGCCACCAGCCACGCCTATAGCAATCAGCCCCAGCATTTT
V gene: TRBV5-6; J gene: TRBJ2-1; clone size: .; D gene: .; CDR3 protein: CASSIGPYYGEQFF; CDR3 DNA: TGTGCCAGCAGCATCGGACCGTACTACGGTGAGCAGTTCTTC
V gene: TRBV29-1; J gene: TRBJ2-3; clone size: .; D gene: TRBD1; CDR3 protein: CSVEGQGASSTQYF; CDR3 DNA: TGCAGCGTTGAAGGCCAGGGGGCATCAAGTACGCAGTATTTT
V gene: TRBV7-2; J gene: TRBJ2-5; clone size: .; D gene: .; CDR3 protein: CASSFDQLETQYF; CDR3 DNA: TGTGCCAGCAGCTTTGACCAATTAGAGACCCAGTACTTC
V gene: TRBV19; J gene: TRBJ2-1; clone size: few; D gene: TRBD2; CDR3 protein: CASSVTGTRGADEQFF; CDR3 DNA: TGTGCCAGTAGCGTCACCGGGACTAGAGGCGCGGATGAGCAGTTCTTC
V gene: TRBV7-2; J gene: TRBJ2-2; clone size: .; D gene: TRBD1; CDR3 protein: CASSWGQTTTGELFF; CDR3 DNA: TGTGCCAGCAGCTGGGGACAGACCACCACCGGGGAGCTGTTTTTT
V gene: TRBV12-3/TRBV12-4; J gene: TRBJ1-4; clone size: once; D gene: TRBD1; CDR3 protein: CASTRRRTGYGINEKLFF; CDR3 DNA: TGTGCCAGCACCCGCAGGCGGACAGGATATGGGATTAATGAAAAACTGTTTTTT